This TCR beta chain was found in a study of blood T cell repertoires in COVID-19. Study in general: Acute and convalescent COVID-19 samples came from the United States, Italy and Spain. Sources were T cells, B-cell-depleted T cells, or PBMCs; the material itself was cDNA or gDNA.

Methods used by the authors: Counts of nucleated cells, estimated from reference gene primer amplification, were obtained. Sequencing used immunoSEQ multiplex PCR; TCRdb keeps in-frame clones, though not all of them. V, J and clone size were drawn from that table, and D and trimming were deduced from the DNA. The sample lists about 160,000 clones; around 92% were seen once. Input material: peripheral blood. This clonotype originated in a man between 60 and 75 years old with acute or convalescent COVID-19.

The CDR3 bases are TGTGCCAGCAGTGAGGGCAGGGGATTTGAGCCCCAGCATTTT. Protein sequence: CASSEGRGFEPQHF. The rearrangement links TRBV2 to TRBJ1-5, with D possibly TRBD1 on 6 matching bases. Per germline, CDR1 SNHLY and CDR2 FYNNEI. This CDR3 is 14 amino acids long. Between the trimmed V and J ends, which lost 3 bases and 8 bases, there was a span of 14 bases.